This TCR beta chain emerged from a study of T cell responses to AZD1222 COVID-19 vaccine. Study background: Combined were second doses at about 4 or about 12 weeks.

Clones were read by immunoSEQ multiplex PCR, and TCRdb kept only the in-frame ones, dropping some. The sample consists of roughly 65,000 clones, around nine tenths of them appearing once. The V gene's germline CDR1 is SEHNR and CDR2 FQNEAQ (reference sequence). V trimming: 5 bases; J trimming: 7 bases; junction bases outside the gene matches: 6. The CDR3 loop spans 14 amino acids. Points from the study as a whole: Most donors were white British, females outnumbered males, and clonal diversity was possibly underestimated. Close to half of spike-specific TCRs reportedly recognize unmutated variant regions.

As regards this clone: Its antigen is as yet unknown.

This TCR was sampled from an adult in good health. The genes are TRBV7-9 and TRBJ1-4; 8 bases line up with TRBD1. The source was peripheral blood, collected on day 0 of AZD1222 vaccination. The CDR3 DNA reads as TGTGCCAGCAGCCCAGGGGGCGTCGGTGAAAAACTGTTTTTT. It codes for CASSPGGVGEKLFF.